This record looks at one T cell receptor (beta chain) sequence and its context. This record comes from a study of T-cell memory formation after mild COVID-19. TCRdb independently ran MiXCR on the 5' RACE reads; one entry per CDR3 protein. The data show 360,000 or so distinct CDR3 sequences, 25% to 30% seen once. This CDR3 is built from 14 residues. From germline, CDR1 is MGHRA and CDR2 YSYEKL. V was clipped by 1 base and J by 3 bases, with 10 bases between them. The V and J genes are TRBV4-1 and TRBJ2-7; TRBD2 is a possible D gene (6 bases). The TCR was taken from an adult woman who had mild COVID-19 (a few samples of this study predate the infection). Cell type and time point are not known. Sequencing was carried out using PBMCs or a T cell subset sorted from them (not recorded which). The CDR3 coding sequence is TGCGCCAGCAGCCAAGGGCAGGGACTCTACGAGCAGTACTTC. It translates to CASSQGQGLYEQYF.